These 20 T cell receptor beta chains share one sample of origin, sequenced in a study of blood T cell repertoires in COVID-19. TCRdb's copy holds only in-frame clones and misses some; the assay was immunoSEQ multiplex PCR. This table has about 38,000 clones, roughly nine tenths appearing once. Sequenced: peripheral blood. The receptors were sampled from a man aged 55 to 70 with COVID-19, enrolled during active disease.

The rearrangement links TRBV9 to TRBJ2-1; 8 positions match TRBD2. Germline assignment: CDR1 SGDLS and CDR2 YYNGEE. The V gene end was trimmed by 0 bases and the J gene end by 2 bases; junction bases not matched to a gene: 1. The CDR3 contains 15 residues. CDR3 bases: TGTGCCAGCAGCGTAGTAGCGGGGACCTACAATGAGCAGTTCTTC. Translating gives CASSVVAGTYNEQFF.

The genes are TRBV5-5 and TRBJ2-7; 7 positions match TRBD2. Looked up from germline, CDR1 is SGHKS and CDR2 is YYEKEE (reference sequence). V was clipped by 7 bases and J by 2 bases; unmatched bases: 12. This CDR3 is 15 amino acids long. The CDR3 reads CASSGGLRSTYEQYF. CDR3 in DNA: TGTGCCAGCTCCGGGGGGTTGCGGAGTACCTACGAGCAGTACTTC. Drawing the rest from reference TRBV5-5 and TRBJ2-7, the complete variable domain is DAGVTQSPTHLIKTRGQQVTLRCSPISGHKSVSWYQQVLGQGPQFIFQYYEKEERGRGNFPDRFSARQFPNYSSELNVNALLLGDSALYLCASSGGLRSTYEQYFGPGTRLTVT.

This rearrangement joins TRBV6-4 to TRBJ2-3; D may be TRBD2 (6 bases). CDR3 size: 15 residues. Germline-derived CDR1 and CDR2 are MRHNA and SNTAGT. With 2 bases removed from V and 0 bases from J, the gap between germline ends came to 9 bases. The CDR3 DNA is TGTGCCAGCAGTGACGCGCGGGGTAGCACAGATACGCAGTATTTT. This translates into CASSDARGSTDTQYF.

In its sample, this clone was seen once. The V gene is TRBV28, the J gene TRBJ2-5, with a tentative D call TRBD1 (5 bases). V lost 5 bases and J lost 2, with 21 bases in between. CDR3 length equals 17 residues. The germline CDR1 and CDR2 sequences are MDHEN and SYDVKM. CDR3 DNA: TGTGCCAGCAGTCCCAGGGTTTTTGGGGTTGGGCAAGAGACCCAGTACTTC. Amino acids: CASSPRVFGVGQETQYF.

The sample holds a few counts of this clone. The chain joins TRBV11-3 to TRBJ2-7; maybe TRBD1 (6 bases). CDR1 and CDR2 (germline): SGHNT, YENEEA. There are 14 residues in the CDR3. The ends were cut back, 5 bases at V and 2 bases at J, with 13 bases in the middle. The CDR3 DNA reads TGTGCCAGCAGCCCTCAGGGGACCACCTACGAGCAGTACTTC. Translated: CASSPQGTTYEQYF. Full variable domain (remainder filled in from reference TRBV11-3 and TRBJ2-7): EAGVVQSPRYKIIEKKQPVAFWCNPISGHNTLYWYLQNLGQGPELLIRYENEEAVDDSQLPKDRFSAERLKGVDSTLKIQPAELGDSAVYLCASSPQGTTYEQYFGPGTRLTVT.

V usage is TRBV27 and J usage is TRBJ1-4; the match to TRBD1 covers 7 bases. J lost 7 bases, V lost 5 bases, and 4 bases had no gene match. The germline V gene encodes CDR1 MNHEY and CDR2 SMNVEV (reference sequence). The CDR3 is made up of 13 amino acids. The CDR3 loop is CASSRQGSEKLFF. In nucleotides, the CDR3 is TGTGCCAGCAGTAGACAGGGAAGTGAAAAACTGTTTTTT.

This sequence joins TRBV12-3 or TRBV12-4 and TRBJ1-4, with TRBD1 identical over 7 bases. The V segment lost 4 bases and the J segment 8 bases; nucleotides outside the gene matches: 4. The CDR3 is 13 residues long. The CDR3 reads CASSWDSNEKLFF. The CDR3 region has the DNA TGTGCCAGCAGTTGGGACAGTAACGAAAAACTGTTTTTT.

This sequence joins TRBV30 and TRBJ2-1, with 11 positions matching TRBD2. Losses at the gene ends were 3 bases for V and 3 bases for J; bases not matched to a gene: 10. The CDR3 is 17 residues long. Per germline, CDR1 GTSNPN and CDR2 SVGIG (reference sequence). CDR3 in DNA: TGTGCCTGGAGCCCTCGTTGGGGACTAGCGGTCTACAATGAGCAGTTCTTC. Residues: CAWSPRWGLAVYNEQFF.

The rearrangement links TRBV5-1 to TRBJ1-4, with TRBD1 matching over 7 bases. The V and J ends lost 5 bases and 2 bases, in that order; junction bases with no gene match: 9. Germline V gene lookup returns CDR1 SGHRS and CDR2 YFSETQ. The CDR3 is made up of 16 amino acids. The CDR3 region is CASSKQGMGTNEKLFF. The CDR3, as DNA: TGCGCCAGCAGTAAACAGGGGATGGGTACTAATGAAAAACTGTTTTTT.

The chain is built from TRBV6-6 and TRBJ2-1, with 14 nucleotides matching TRBD2. The germline CDR1 and CDR2 sequences are MNHNY and SVGAGI (reference sequence). The CDR3 has 21 residues. V was pared by 5 bases and J by 7 bases, with 22 bases of the junction left unmatched. CDR3: CASSQSGLAGENSATRNEQFF. The CDR3 bases are TGTGCCAGCAGTCAATCGGGACTAGCGGGAGAAAATTCAGCGACTAGGAATGAGCAGTTCTTC.

The chain links TRBV28 to TRBJ1-4; TRBD1 might be the D (5 bases). Germline CDR1 and CDR2: MDHEN and SYDVKM. V was cut by 3 bases and J by 7 bases, with 15 bases left in between. This CDR3 spans 15 amino acids. Here the CDR3 reads CASSFQGSAREKLFF. CDR3 bases: TGTGCCAGCAGTTTTCAGGGCAGTGCCCGTGAAAAACTGTTTTTT.

The chain links TRBV5-1 to TRBJ2-7; maybe TRBD1 (5 bases). Germline CDR1 and CDR2: SGHRS and YFSETQ. The CDR3 length is 14 residues. Deletions cut 4 bases from V and 5 bases from J, with 16 bases between. CDR3 sequence: CASSMQGIGDEQYF. The DNA for the CDR3 is TGCGCCAGCAGCATGCAGGGAATCGGCGACGAGCAGTACTTC.

This clone was observed once. The chain recombines TRBV6-1 with TRBJ2-3; 8 nucleotides line up with TRBD2. This CDR3 is built from 17 residues. Germline V gene data show CDR1 as MNHNS and CDR2 as SASEGT. The J segment lost 0 bases and the V segment lost 2 bases, leaving 7 bases of the junction unmatched. In DNA, the CDR3 is TGTGCCAGCAGTGAATCTCTCACTAGCGGTAGCACAGATACGCAGTATTTT. Residues: CASSESLTSGSTDTQYF.

The chain uses TRBV19 and TRBJ1-2; 10 nucleotides line up with TRBD1. Germline assignment: CDR1 LNHDA and CDR2 SQIVND (reference sequence). V lost 7 bases to trimming and J lost 4 bases; unmatched junction nucleotides: 12. This CDR3 region has 16 residues. The CDR3 here is CASTPRGDRGGYGYTF. The CDR3 DNA reads as TGTGCCAGTACCCCCAGAGGGGACAGGGGAGGCTATGGCTACACCTTC.

This chain links TRBV3-1 (or the pseudogene TRBV3-2) with TRBJ1-4, with 8 bases identical to TRBD1. The CDR3 has 16 amino acids. Germline V gene sequence: CDR1 LGHDT, CDR2 YNNKEL (reference sequence). After removal of 2 bases from V and 10 bases from J, the junction contained 12 bases not matched to a gene. The CDR3 is CASSQMVGLTGGKLFF. DNA for the CDR3: TGTGCCAGCAGCCAAATGGTAGGACTCACAGGGGGAAAACTGTTTTTT.

In its sample, this clone was seen a few times. The chain is built from TRBV5-4 and TRBJ1-2; 10 nucleotides agree with TRBD1. Germline CDR1 SGHNT, CDR2 YYREEE (reference sequence). CDR3 length equals 19 residues. V gave up 0 bases and J gave up 6 bases; unmatched junction bases: 17. The CDR3 DNA reads TGTGCCAGCAGCTTGGGAATCGGGGACTACGGGACAGGGGTTCATGGCTACACCTTC. Translating it yields CASSLGIGDYGTGVHGYTF.

The genes are TRBV6-6 and TRBJ2-7; D may be TRBD2 (5 bases). The V gene's germline CDR1 is MNHNY and CDR2 SVGAGI (reference sequence). Trimming pared 5 bases from V and 5 bases from J, leaving 19 bases between. This CDR3 is 15 amino acids long. The CDR3 sequence is CASSPIARTYDEQYF. The CDR3, as DNA: TGTGCCAGCAGTCCAATAGCGAGAACTTACGACGAGCAGTACTTC.

The V gene is TRBV6-5, the J gene TRBJ2-2, with D maybe TRBD2 (5 bases). In germline, CDR1 is MNHEY, CDR2 SVGAGI. V gave up 8 bases and J gave up 1 base, with 11 bases separating them. The CDR3 length is 14 residues. This chain's CDR3 is CASEGRENTGELFF. The CDR3 bases are TGTGCCAGCGAGGGCCGGGAGAACACCGGGGAGCTGTTTTTT.

This clone appeared a single time. The gene calls are TRBV7-2 and TRBJ2-7; 7 bases align to TRBD1. Germline CDR1 reads SGHTA; CDR2 reads FQGNSA. The CDR3 sequence is 16 residues long. J was trimmed by 0 bases and V by 4 bases; bases with no gene match: 9. The CDR3 reads CASSSDSGQSSYEQYF. CDR3 bases: TGTGCCAGCAGCTCAGATTCGGGACAGTCCTCCTACGAGCAGTACTTC.

The chain links TRBV2 to TRBJ2-3; a weak D match, TRBD1 (5 bases). The V gene lost 6 bases and the J gene lost 0 bases, with 13 bases spanning the gap. The CDR3 has 15 amino acids. Germline V lookup: CDR1 SNHLY, CDR2 FYNNEI. In nucleotides, the CDR3 is TGTGCCAGCAGCCGAAACTGGGGCAGCACAGATACGCAGTATTTT. Its protein product is CASSRNWGSTDTQYF.